This T cell receptor beta chain came from a study of blood T cell repertoires in COVID-19. About the study: The study drew acute and convalescent COVID-19 samples from the United States, Italy and Spain. T cells, B-cell-depleted T cells, or PBMCs supplied cDNA or gDNA.

As handled by the study authors: Cell counts per sample came from amplifying reference gene primers. Sequencing was performed with immunoSEQ multiplex PCR; in TCRdb, only in-frame clones are kept and a portion is missing. That table gives V, J and clone size, and the DNA gave D and trimming. The sample gives a few hundred thousand clones, over 75% of which show up once; less than 4.5% is in the top ten. The CDR3 is 14 amino acids. This clone has a single count. Sequences were obtained from peripheral blood. The receptor was derived from a man aged 50 to 60 with acute or convalescent COVID-19. This chain connects TRBV21-1 to TRBJ1-2; the table's D call of TRBD1 was not tested on the DNA. TRBV21-1 has pseudogene status. CDR3 in DNA: TGTGCCATTATGGGGGCAGTAGCTAACTATGGCTACACCTTC. Translation: CAIMGAVANYGYTF.